The 16 T cell receptor beta chains below come from one sample, sequenced in a study of blood T cell repertoires in COVID-19. Profiled with immunoSEQ multiplex PCR; TCRdb holds only in-frame clones, not every one. The data contain about 160,000 clones, 90% to 95% of them seen just once; the ten biggest clones take up approximately 4.6%. The sample consisted of peripheral blood. These TCRs come from a woman aged 45-65 years with acute or convalescent COVID-19.

This clone has only one observation. Different DNA sequences within this sample yield the same CDR3. The chain recombines TRBV30 with TRBJ1-5; D gene ambiguous. Between the trimmed V and J ends, which lost 1 base and 3 bases, there was a span of 7 bases. This CDR3 region has 13 residues. The germline gives CDR1 GTSNPN, CDR2 SVGIG (reference sequence). Here the CDR3 reads CAWSGGPNQPQHF. The CDR3 DNA follows: TGTGCCTGGAGTGGAGGGCCCAATCAGCCCCAGCATTTT.

The chain couples TRBV11-1 to TRBJ2-7, with 7 bases aligning to TRBD1. The ends lost 5 bases at V and 4 bases at J; junction bases unmatched: 14. The CDR3 spans 16 residues. From germline, CDR1 is SGHAT and CDR2 FQDESV (reference sequence). The CDR3 region is CASSPTGTVFLYEQYF. The CDR3 bases are TGTGCCAGCAGCCCCACAGGGACAGTTTTTTTGTACGAGCAGTACTTC.

The CDR3 region is CASSESMLGQGDPEKLFF. The CDR3 bases are TGCGCCAGCAGTGAGTCGATGTTGGGACAGGGGGACCCAGAAAAACTGTTTTTT. The chain is built from TRBV10-2 and TRBJ1-4; 11 positions match TRBD1. Germline-derived CDR1 and CDR2 are WSHSY and SAAADI. The CDR3 runs 18 residues. The J segment lost 8 bases and the V segment lost 0 bases, leaving 11 bases of the junction unmatched.

The CDR3 DNA reads as TGTGCCTCAAGCGGGAGTTCCGGCAATGAGCAGTTCTTC. Translation: CASSGSSGNEQFF. V and J are TRBV19 and TRBJ2-1, with 8 bases fitting TRBD2. Per the germline V gene, CDR1 is LNHDA and CDR2 is SQIVND (reference sequence). Germline trimming cut 11 bases from V and 6 bases from J; bases unmatched to any gene: 9. The CDR3 extends over 13 amino acids.

The chain links TRBV4-1 to TRBJ2-7; a possible D gene is TRBD2 (6 bases). Per the germline V gene, CDR1 is MGHRA and CDR2 is YSYEKL. This CDR3 contains 17 residues. V was shortened by 1 base and J by 3 bases, with 19 bases between the two germline ends. CDR3: CASSQVRSWDGGYEQYF. In DNA, the CDR3 is TGCGCCAGCAGCCAAGTACGGTCCTGGGACGGGGGCTACGAGCAGTACTTC.

The chain links TRBV18 to TRBJ1-3; no reliable D call. The germline V gene encodes CDR1 KGHSH and CDR2 LQKENI. Trimming pared 2 bases from V and 0 bases from J, leaving 8 bases between. There are 15 residues in the CDR3. For the CDR3, the DNA is TGTGCCAGCTCACCAATCCCTAACTCTGGAAACACCATATATTTT. It encodes CASSPIPNSGNTIYF.

This clone was seen once. The chain combines TRBV7-9 with TRBJ2-3; 8 bases are a match to TRBD2. This CDR3 spans 16 amino acids. The germline V gene encodes CDR1 SEHNR and CDR2 FQNEAQ (reference sequence). The junction had 4 bases not matched to a gene; V was cut back by 0 bases and J by 2 bases. DNA for the CDR3: TGTGCCAGCAGCTTAGCCCACGGGGGGGCCACAGATACGCAGTATTTT. This sequence encodes CASSLAHGGATDTQYF.

The V and J genes are TRBV27 and TRBJ1-5, with 11 bases fitting TRBD1. The germline gives CDR1 MNHEY, CDR2 SMNVEV (reference sequence). The ends lost 5 bases at V and 2 bases at J; junction bases unmatched: 11. The CDR3 is 18 residues long. CDR3 nucleotide sequence: TGTGCCAGCAGTCCCCATTCCCCGGGACAGGGGGGCAATCAGCCCCAGCATTTT. Its protein product is CASSPHSPGQGGNQPQHF.

The chain carries TRBV9 and TRBJ1-1; TRBD1 aligns across 9 bases. Germline assignment: CDR1 SGDLS and CDR2 YYNGEE. CDR3 length: 17 residues. V lost 0 bases to trimming and J lost 7 bases; unmatched junction nucleotides: 13. CDR3 loop: CASSVVQQGALGGEAFF. The CDR3 DNA reads TGTGCCAGCAGCGTAGTCCAACAGGGGGCCCTGGGTGGTGAAGCTTTCTTT.

This clone came up once. The CDR3 loop is CSAAGVYGYTF. CDR3 DNA sequence: TGCAGCGCGGCAGGGGTATATGGCTACACCTTC. The chain couples TRBV29-1 to TRBJ1-2, with D possibly TRBD1 on 6 matching bases. CDR1 is SQVTM, CDR2 ANQGSEA, per germline. Trimming removed 7 bases at V and 5 bases at J, with 11 bases between. This CDR3 spans 11 amino acids.

J is TRBJ1-4 and V is TRBV15; no definite D call. CDR1 and CDR2 from the germline V gene are LNHNV and YYDKDF (reference sequence). Trimming left V 1 base short and J 8 bases short, with 20 bases between. This CDR3 is 17 amino acids long. The CDR3, as DNA: TGTGCCACCAGCAGAGGACCAGGATCCCGGGAAGGGGAAAAACTGTTTTTT. Residues: CATSRGPGSREGEKLFF.

This clone was recorded only once. V usage is TRBV28 and J usage is TRBJ2-7; D remains unclear. This CDR3 has 14 amino acids. V was pared by 5 bases and J by 3 bases, with 14 bases between. In germline, CDR1 is MDHEN, CDR2 SYDVKM. CDR3 DNA: TGTGCCAGCAGTGAGGCACCTTACTACTACGAGCAGTACTTC. Translating gives CASSEAPYYYEQYF. The variable domain in full, with the rest retrieved from reference TRBV28 and TRBJ2-7, is DVKVTQSSRYLVKRTGEKVFLECVQDMDHENMFWYRQDPGLGLRLIYFSYDVKMKEKGDIPEGYSVSREKKERFSLILESASTNQTSMYLCASSEAPYYYEQYFGPGTRLTVT.

The chain's CDR3 is CASSPAGGINEQFF. The CDR3 DNA reads TGTGCCAGCAGCCCAGCGGGGGGGATTAATGAGCAGTTCTTC. The chain employs TRBV7-2 and TRBJ2-1, with 10 bases identical to TRBD2. Germline V gene sequence: CDR1 SGHTA, CDR2 FQGNSA. V gave up 5 bases and J gave up 7 bases; unmatched junction bases: 5. This CDR3 has 14 amino acids.

This sequence joins TRBV2 and TRBJ1-2; D is perhaps TRBD1 (5 bases). V was cut by 7 bases and J by 8 bases, with 20 bases left in between. CDR1 and CDR2 from the germline V gene are SNHLY and FYNNEI. The CDR3 totals 14 residues. The CDR3 protein is CASTRGGVAYGYTF. In nucleotides, the CDR3 is TGTGCCAGCACCCGGGGAGGGGTAGCCTACGGCTACACCTTC.

The genes are TRBV4-1 and TRBJ1-1; tentative D call: TRBD1 (5 bases). This CDR3 has 11 amino acids. Germline CDR1 MGHRA, CDR2 YSYEKL. Deletions cut 7 bases from V and 8 bases from J, with 11 bases between. CDR3 residues: CASMLNREAFF. For the CDR3, the DNA is TGCGCCAGCATGCTTAACAGGGAAGCTTTCTTT.

The chain joins TRBV28 to TRBJ2-1; D may be TRBD1 (5 bases). Germline-derived CDR1 and CDR2 are MDHEN and SYDVKM. The CDR3 is made up of 16 amino acids. The V end was cut by 1 base, the J end by 0 bases, with 10 bases between. The CDR3 coding sequence is TGTGCCAGCAGTTTATTAGGGGCCGGCTCCTACAATGAGCAGTTCTTC. Its translation: CASSLLGAGSYNEQFF.